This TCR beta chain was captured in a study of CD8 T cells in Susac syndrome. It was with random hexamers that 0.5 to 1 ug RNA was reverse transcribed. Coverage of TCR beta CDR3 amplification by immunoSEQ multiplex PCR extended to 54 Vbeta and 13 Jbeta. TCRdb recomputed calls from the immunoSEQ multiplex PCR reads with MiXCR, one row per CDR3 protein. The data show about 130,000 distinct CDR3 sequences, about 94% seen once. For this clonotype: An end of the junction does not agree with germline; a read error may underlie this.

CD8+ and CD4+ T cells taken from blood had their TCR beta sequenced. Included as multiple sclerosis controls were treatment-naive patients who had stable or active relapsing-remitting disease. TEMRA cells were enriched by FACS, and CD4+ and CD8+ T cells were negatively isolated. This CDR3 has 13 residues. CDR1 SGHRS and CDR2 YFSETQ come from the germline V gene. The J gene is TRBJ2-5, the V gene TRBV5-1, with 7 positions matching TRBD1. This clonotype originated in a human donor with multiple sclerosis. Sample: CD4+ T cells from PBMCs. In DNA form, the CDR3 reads TGCGCCAGCAGCTTGGCCGGGGACAGCCACAGGAACTTC. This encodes CASSLAGDSHRNF.